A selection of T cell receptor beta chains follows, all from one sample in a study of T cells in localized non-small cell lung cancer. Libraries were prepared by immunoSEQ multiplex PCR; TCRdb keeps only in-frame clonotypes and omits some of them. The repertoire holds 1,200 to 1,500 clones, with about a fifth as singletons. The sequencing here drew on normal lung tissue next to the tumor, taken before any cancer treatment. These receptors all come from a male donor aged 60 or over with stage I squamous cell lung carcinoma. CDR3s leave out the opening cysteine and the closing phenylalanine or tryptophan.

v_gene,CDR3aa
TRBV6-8,AIRAGTGGAYEQY
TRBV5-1,ASSSVPTSGSINEQF
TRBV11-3,ASSQGDSQTLYGYT
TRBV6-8,ASTESGGKNEQF
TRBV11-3,ASSQEYPGTTYQETQY
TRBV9,ASSVVGSLDGELF
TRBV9,ASSVLGTYQETQY
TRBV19,ASQAGDGYT
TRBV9,ASSVYYTGELF
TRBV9,ASSVGVGGLSYEQY
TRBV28,ASSQGGSNQPQH
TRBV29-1,SVVPPAHNEQF
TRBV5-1,ASSLEGRGTEAF
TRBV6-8,ASSNTGNTEAF
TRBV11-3,ASSLDDSSRISTNEKLF
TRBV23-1,ASSQDRAGYTQY
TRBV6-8,ASSYSFGTDTQY
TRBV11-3,ASSLSSADGDTQY
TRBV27,ASSLSKAVDDEQF
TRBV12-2,ASSSGAPPDQPQH
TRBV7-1,ASRLGTSGYNEQF